This paragraph reports one T cell receptor beta chain. As yet, its antigen is unknown. Documented time point: persistent/refractory GD, antithyroid drugs over 5 years with positive TRAb. The TCR library was made from RNA that had been extracted from PBMCs in TRIzol. A blood draw put around 9.3 milliliters of peripheral blood into EDTA tubes. This CDR3 is 14 amino acids long. CDR1 and CDR2 from the germline V gene are SGHVS and FQNEAQ. Trimming took off 6 bases at V and 1 base at J, with 10 bases between the two ends. These data are taken from a study of regulatory T cells in long-lasting Graves disease. Study-wide findings and caveats: Researchers reported studying only peripheral blood, not thyroid tissue. Favoring TRBV28, TRBJ1-2 and TRBJ2-5 was a feature seen in persistent disease. Comparison showed that persistent patients shared more public clonotypes (about 2,700) than new patients (over 950).

Relying on iRepertoire HTBI primers and Arm-PCR of CDR3 regions, the team built TCR beta libraries. A single record per CDR3 protein comes from TCRdb applying MiXCR to the multiplex PCR reads. The sample contains some 340,000 distinct CDR3 sequences, about 23% of which appear only once. This TCR came from a woman between 40 and 50 years old with Graves disease. V and J are TRBV7-8 and TRBJ2-1; D unresolved. Sequences were derived from peripheral blood mononuclear cells (PBMCs), sampled when the disease was refractory, from a patient treated with antithyroid drugs. The CDR3 loop is CASRQRGSYNEQFF. CDR3 DNA sequence: TGTGCCAGCAGACAACGAGGATCCTACAATGAGCAGTTCTTC. Looking up the rest from reference TRBV7-8 and TRBJ2-1 gives the full variable domain: GAGVSQSPRYKVAKRGQDVALRCDPISGHVSLFWYQQALGQGPEFLTYFQNEAQLDKSGLPSDRFFAERPEGSVSTLKIQRTQQEDSAVYLCASRQRGSYNEQFFGPGTRLTVL.